These T cell receptor beta chains were read from a single sample in a study of CD8 T cells in ankylosing spondylitis. From the 5' RACE reads, TCRdb called clonotypes with MiXCR, one entry per CDR3 protein. Of over 150,000 distinct CDR3 sequences listed, about 13% are singletons. Sequences were obtained from blood, either unsorted or a sorted T cell fraction (not recorded which). These receptors all stem from a male donor with ankylosing spondylitis or in good health (not recorded which). The CDR3 runs from the conserved cysteine through the conserved F or W. A D gene is named only where the DNA matches it firmly. Rows may omit the clone size; those that give it use once, few, many or a size class.

length	V	J	D	size	CDR3	DNA
15	TRBV6-2/TRBV6-3	TRBJ2-1	TRBD2	NA	CASTEGLAGYNEQFF	TGTGCCAGCACCGAAGGGCTAGCGGGTTACAATGAGCAGTTCTTC
15	TRBV6-4	TRBJ2-3	TRBD1	few	CASSPGGQGGDTQYF	TGTGCCAGCAGCCCGGGGGGACAGGGAGGAGATACGCAGTATTTT
14	TRBV6-1	TRBJ1-2	TRBD1	NA	CASSDRASNYGYTF	TGTGCCAGCAGCGACAGGGCGTCGAACTATGGCTACACCTTC
12	TRBV29-1	TRBJ2-7	TRBD2	few	CSSKGRGYEQYF	TGCAGTTCTAAGGGGCGGGGGTACGAGCAGTACTTC
17	TRBV12-5	TRBJ2-7	NA	NA	CASGLPTSGLVSYEQYF	TGTGCTAGTGGTTTGCCCACCTCAGGTCTTGTCTCCTACGAGCAGTACTTC
14	TRBV30	TRBJ2-1	NA	NA	CAWSPLVSYNEQFF	TGTGCCTGGAGTCCCTTAGTCTCCTACAATGAGCAGTTCTTC
16	TRBV20-1	TRBJ2-5	TRBD2	NA	CSARDWAGGALETQYF	TGCAGTGCTAGAGATTGGGCGGGGGGGGCATTGGAGACCCAGTACTTC
16	TRBV20-1	TRBJ1-2	NA	few	CSAPGSSKGPYYGYTF	TGCAGTGCGCCTGGGTCTTCCAAAGGGCCTTACTATGGCTACACCTTC
15	TRBV6-1	TRBJ2-2	NA	NA	CASRQGLPNTGELFF	TGTGCCAGCAGACAGGGACTTCCCAACACCGGGGAGCTGTTTTTT
14	TRBV25-1	TRBJ1-2	NA	many	CASSERGPNYGYTF	TGTGCCAGCAGTGAACGGGGACCTAACTATGGCTACACCTTC
16	TRBV7-9	TRBJ2-7	NA	NA	CASSSGVRDGSYEQYF	TGTGCCAGCAGCTCGGGGGTCCGGGACGGGTCCTACGAGCAGTACTTC
15	TRBV9	TRBJ2-3	NA	NA	CASSAGVSSTDTQYF	TGTGCCAGCAGCGCAGGGGTAAGCTCAACAGATACGCAGTATTTT
14	TRBV2	TRBJ2-1	NA	NA	CASSAPPSYNEQFF	TGTGCCAGCAGTGCCCCCCCCTCCTACAATGAGCAGTTCTTC
16	TRBV5-5	TRBJ2-1	TRBD1	NA	CASSLWTGAGYNEQFF	TGTGCCAGCAGCTTGTGGACAGGGGCCGGATACAATGAGCAGTTCTTC
15	TRBV10-3	TRBJ2-7	TRBD2	few	CAISGGTSGSYEQYF	TGTGCCATCAGTGGCGGGACTAGCGGTTCCTACGAGCAGTACTTC
15	TRBV12-3/TRBV12-4	TRBJ1-5	NA	few	CASSWGTLGNQPQHF	TGTGCCAGCAGCTGGGGGACATTGGGAAATCAGCCCCAGCATTTT
13	TRBV7-6	TRBJ1-2	TRBD1	NA	CASSRGGAEGYTF	TGTGCCAGCAGCAGAGGGGGCGCGGAAGGCTACACCTTC
14	TRBV7-9	TRBJ2-1	TRBD2	few	CASTRTSLYNEQFF	TGTGCCAGCACTCGGACTAGCCTCTACAATGAGCAGTTCTTC
14	TRBV7-9	TRBJ2-5	NA	NA	CASSLPTGGETQYF	TGTGCCAGCAGCTTACCGACAGGTGGGGAGACCCAGTACTTC
14	TRBV12-3/TRBV12-4	TRBJ1-4	TRBD1	many	CASSPDRDGEKLFF	TGTGCCAGCAGCCCAGACAGGGACGGCGAAAAACTGTTTTTT
15	TRBV6-1	TRBJ2-6	NA	many	CASSEGSSGANVLTF	TGTGCCAGCAGTGAAGGGAGCTCTGGGGCCAACGTCCTGACTTTC
15	TRBV4-1	TRBJ1-2	NA	NA	CASSLLAGSNYGYTF	TGCGCCAGCAGCCTCCTAGCCGGCTCTAACTATGGCTACACCTTC
12	TRBV6-1	TRBJ1-2	NA	NA	CASRGRDNGYTF	TGTGCCAGCAGAGGCAGGGATAACGGCTACACCTTC
15	TRBV4-1	TRBJ2-7	NA	few	CASSQEVPGYHEQYF	TGCGCCAGCAGCCAAGAGGTGCCAGGGTACCACGAGCAGTACTTC
16	TRBV5-4	TRBJ2-3	TRBD2	NA	CASSLASGTPTDTQYF	TGTGCCAGCAGCTTGGCTAGCGGGACTCCTACAGATACGCAGTATTTT
14	TRBV20-1	TRBJ2-7	NA	NA	CSATSGQSSYEQYF	TGCAGTGCAACCTCAGGACAGAGCTCCTACGAGCAGTACTTC
16	TRBV7-9	TRBJ2-5	NA	few	CASSSWTHGLVETQYF	TGTGCCAGCAGCTCGTGGACCCATGGACTTGTGGAGACCCAGTACTTC
16	TRBV27	TRBJ2-7	NA	NA	CASSLSPDGGYYEQYF	TGTGCCAGCAGTTTATCACCCGATGGGGGTTACTACGAGCAGTACTTC
13	TRBV5-8	TRBJ2-7	NA	NA	CASNQGTVHEQYF	TGTGCCAGCAACCAAGGAACAGTCCACGAGCAGTACTTC
14	TRBV9	TRBJ1-1	NA	few	CASSSQRGVTEAFF	TGTGCCAGCAGCTCTCAGAGGGGAGTGACTGAAGCTTTCTTT
15	TRBV29-1	TRBJ2-7	TRBD2	many	CSVEGLTSGAYEQYF	TGCAGCGTTGAAGGGTTGACTAGCGGGGCCTACGAGCAGTACTTC
15	TRBV4-1	TRBJ2-7	NA	NA	CASSSHLDSSYEQYF	TGCGCCAGCAGCTCGCATTTGGACAGTTCCTACGAGCAGTACTTC
14	TRBV12-3/TRBV12-4	TRBJ2-7	TRBD1	many	CASSYGTGDYEQYF	TGTGCCAGCAGTTACGGGACAGGAGACTACGAGCAGTACTTC
15	TRBV5-5	TRBJ1-6	TRBD1	NA	CASSLKGQGLAPLHF	TGTGCCAGCAGCTTGAAGGGACAGGGTCTGGCACCCCTCCACTTT
13	TRBV6-4	TRBJ2-3	NA	many	CASSDRVTDTQYF	TGTGCCAGCAGTGACCGGGTCACAGATACGCAGTATTTT
14	TRBV27	TRBJ2-5	TRBD2	few	CASSFSQGGETQYF	TGTGCCAGCAGTTTTAGCCAGGGAGGGGAGACCCAGTACTTC
15	TRBV27	TRBJ2-1	TRBD2	few	CASSWGTSGTNEQFF	TGTGCCAGCAGTTGGGGTACTAGCGGGACCAATGAGCAGTTCTTC
14	TRBV20-1	TRBJ2-5	TRBD2	once	CSARGGGYQETQYF	TGCAGTGCCCGGGGGGGAGGGTACCAAGAGACCCAGTACTTC
14	TRBV5-5	TRBJ1-5	TRBD1	NA	CASSLGQGSQPQHF	TGTGCCAGCAGCTTGGGACAGGGTAGTCAGCCCCAGCATTTT
18	TRBV20-1	TRBJ2-1	TRBD2	few	CSARVGGLDRRFYNEQFF	TGCAGTGCTAGAGTGGGAGGGTTGGACCGACGGTTCTACAATGAGCAGTTCTTC
14	TRBV10-3	TRBJ2-1	NA	few	CASRMDSGYNEQFF	TGTGCCAGCCGGATGGACTCCGGGTACAATGAGCAGTTCTTC
13	TRBV25-1	TRBJ2-7	NA	many	CASSEGTGYEQYF	TGTGCCAGCAGTGAAGGGACTGGCTACGAGCAGTACTTC
17	TRBV4-1	TRBJ2-1	NA	NA	CASSQDNLALTYNEQFF	TGCGCCAGCAGCCAAGACAATCTTGCCCTTACCTACAATGAGCAGTTCTTC
17	TRBV15	TRBJ2-3	TRBD2	NA	CATSTPRLAGDMNTQYF	TGTGCCACCAGCACGCCTAGACTAGCGGGAGATATGAATACGCAGTATTTT
14	TRBV25-1	TRBJ1-2	TRBD1	NA	CASSDTGGLGGYTF	TGTGCCAGCAGTGACACAGGGGGCTTAGGTGGCTACACCTTC
14	TRBV29-1	TRBJ1-1	TRBD1	NA	CSVAGGEGGTEAFF	TGCAGCGTTGCAGGGGGCGAGGGTGGAACTGAAGCTTTCTTT
15	TRBV7-9	TRBJ2-3	TRBD1	few	CASSSGGTSTDTQYF	TGTGCCAGCAGCTCAGGGGGAACTAGCACAGATACGCAGTATTTT
15	TRBV7-8	TRBJ2-2	TRBD1	many	CASRSGTGPSGELFF	TGTGCCAGCAGGTCCGGGACAGGGCCATCCGGGGAGCTGTTTTTT
14	TRBV12-3/TRBV12-4	TRBJ2-7	TRBD2	few	CASSFGGSAYEQYF	TGTGCCAGCAGTTTCGGCGGGAGCGCCTACGAGCAGTACTTC